This TCR beta chain was captured by sequencing in a study of T cells after posttransplantation cyclophosphamide. Germline V CDR1 and CDR2: KGHDR, SFDVKD. The CDR3 contains 16 residues. Unmatched junction bases numbered 7, after V lost 10 bases and J lost 0 bases. TCRdb's copy holds only in-frame clones and misses some; the assay was immunoSEQ multiplex PCR. This sample has some 1,900 clones and no singletons, with 14% in the ten largest. This clone was observed many times. Busulfan-fludarabine conditioning, marrow transplant, and cyclophosphamide on days +3 and +4 were administered. This clonotype originated in a female patient in her forties or fifties who received an allogeneic stem cell transplant from a related donor, was CMV-positive, and had no GVHD. Some T cells may possibly be graft donor cells. The chain links TRBV24-1 to TRBJ1-5; TRBD1 matches 11 bases. Here the sequenced sample was PBMCs, taken 32 days after allogeneic stem cell transplant with posttransplant cyclophosphamide. DNA of the CDR3: TGTGCCACTCAGGGACAGGGGGTGACTAGCAATCAGCCCCAGCATTTT. Translating it yields CATQGQGVTSNQPQHF.